A selection of T cell receptor beta chains follows, all from one sample in a study of blood T cell repertoires in COVID-19. Clones were sequenced by immunoSEQ multiplex PCR, and TCRdb holds only the in-frame ones, with some missing. The table lists about 170,000 clones, 70% to 90% of them singletons. Sequences were obtained from peripheral blood. These receptors all stem from a man in his 60s who had recovered from COVID-19. The CDR3 runs from the conserved cysteine through the conserved F or W. Fields, in order: clone size, J gene, D gene, V gene, CDR3 protein, CDR3 DNA. D genes are given only for firm matches. For some rows the clone size is stated as once, few or many, or as a class when expanded; others skip it.

>few|TRBJ2-7|NA|TRBV3-1/TRBV3-2
CASSQYGGANEQYF
TGTGCCAGCAGCCAATACGGTGGGGCGAACGAGCAGTACTTC
>few|TRBJ1-1|NA|TRBV6-6
CASSYQVRTEAFF
TGTGCCAGCAGTTACCAGGTTAGAACTGAAGCTTTCTTT
>NA|TRBJ2-1|TRBD1|TRBV5-1
CASRDRPNEQFF
TGCGCCTCCAGGGACAGACCCAATGAGCAGTTCTTC
>NA|TRBJ2-6|TRBD1|TRBV27
CASRIGTGPPQGANVLTF
TGTGCCAGCAGAATCGGGACAGGGCCTCCCCAGGGGGCCAACGTCCTGACTTTC
>NA|TRBJ2-5|NA|TRBV10-3
CAISGAAQETQYF
TGTGCCATCAGTGGGGCAGCTCAAGAGACCCAGTACTTC
>NA|TRBJ1-2|TRBD1|TRBV3-1/TRBV3-2
CASSQPGQGMGGYTF
TGTGCCAGCAGCCAGCCGGGACAGGGGATGGGTGGCTACACCTTC
>NA|TRBJ2-6|TRBD1|TRBV30
CAWDRDRGTGANVLTF
TGTGCCTGGGATCGGGACAGGGGAACTGGGGCCAACGTCCTGACTTTC
>NA|TRBJ1-5|NA|TRBV7-9
CASTRFRGSNQPQHF
TGTGCCAGCACTCGCTTCCGGGGTTCTAATCAGCCCCAGCATTTT
>NA|TRBJ2-5|NA|TRBV7-2
CASSLAFVSETQYF
TGTGCCAGCAGCTTAGCGTTCGTCTCGGAGACCCAGTACTTC
>NA|TRBJ1-2|NA|TRBV4-3
CASSQDKGQGYGYTF
TGCGCCAGCAGCCAAGATAAAGGGCAGGGGTATGGCTACACCTTC
>NA|TRBJ1-2|NA|TRBV19
CASQEGDYGYTF
TGTGCCAGTCAAGAGGGGGACTATGGCTACACCTTC
>NA|TRBJ2-7|NA|TRBV19
CASSIDGGRYEQYF
TGTGCCAGTAGTATCGACGGAGGAAGATACGAGCAGTACTTC
>NA|TRBJ2-2|TRBD2|TRBV9
CASSAYPGGRTGELFF
TGTGCCAGCAGCGCATACCCGGGGGGGCGGACCGGGGAGCTGTTTTTT
>few|TRBJ2-3|NA|TRBV7-7
CASSLLGGPTDTQYF
TGTGCTAGCAGCTTGCTGGGTGGGCCGACAGATACGCAGTATTTT
>NA|TRBJ1-6|TRBD1|TRBV6-4
CASSQGTSPLHF
TGTGCCAGTTCACAGGGGACTTCACCCCTCCACTTT
>NA|TRBJ1-2|NA|TRBV7-2
CASSLARDYGYTF
TGTGCCAGCAGCTTAGCCCGCGACTATGGCTACACCTTC
>NA|TRBJ1-5|NA|TRBV3-1/TRBV3-2
CASSQGAGFQPQHF
TGTGCCAGCAGCCAAGGAGCCGGGTTTCAGCCCCAGCATTTT
>NA|TRBJ2-1|TRBD2|TRBV7-2
CASSFVRGTYNEQFF
TGTGCCAGCAGCTTTGTGCGGGGGACCTACAATGAGCAGTTCTTC
>NA|TRBJ2-1|TRBD2|TRBV7-3
CASSSSGLAAGEQFF
TGTGCCAGCAGCTCCTCGGGACTAGCGGCGGGTGAGCAGTTCTTC
>NA|TRBJ1-1|TRBD1|TRBV4-1
CASSQGYRGNTEAFF
TGCGCCAGCAGCCAAGGGTACAGGGGGAACACTGAAGCTTTCTTT
>NA|TRBJ2-7|TRBD1|TRBV6-5
CASSIGTVGEQYF
TGTGCCAGCAGTATAGGGACAGTTGGAGAGCAGTACTTC
>few|TRBJ2-3|TRBD2|TRBV14
CASSQRWGGGAQDTQYF
TGTGCCAGCAGCCAAAGGTGGGGCGGGGGGGCTCAAGATACGCAGTATTTT
>NA|TRBJ1-2|NA|TRBV29-1
CSVVRDRGYTF
TGCAGCGTTGTGAGGGATAGGGGCTACACCTTC
>NA|TRBJ2-7|TRBD2|TRBV27
CASSLGGEREYF
TGTGCCAGCAGTTTAGGGGGGGAACGGGAGTACTTC
>NA|TRBJ1-3|NA|TRBV30
CAWNPGSTGNTIYF
TGTGCCTGGAATCCAGGGTCAACTGGAAACACCATATATTTT
>NA|TRBJ1-2|NA|TRBV18
CASSPSTGPSNYGYTF
TGTGCCAGCTCACCGTCCACAGGGCCCTCTAACTATGGCTACACCTTC
>NA|TRBJ2-2|TRBD1|TRBV7-2
CASSRDRGIRLPGELFF
TGTGCCAGCAGCCGGGACAGGGGAATAAGGCTCCCCGGGGAGCTGTTTTTT
>NA|TRBJ2-7|NA|TRBV30
CAWSGYQPGDFYEQYF
TGTGCCTGGAGTGGGTATCAACCAGGGGATTTCTACGAGCAGTACTTC
>NA|TRBJ1-1|NA|TRBV18
CASSPTENTEAFF
TGTGCCAGCTCACCGACAGAGAACACTGAAGCTTTCTTT
>NA|TRBJ2-7|NA|TRBV7-9
CASSSTTASYEQYF
TGTGCCAGCAGCTCGACAACAGCTTCCTACGAGCAGTACTTC
>NA|TRBJ1-3|NA|TRBV7-2
CASSSHSGNTIYF
TGTGCCAGCAGCTCCCACTCTGGAAACACCATATATTTT
>NA|TRBJ1-6|TRBD1|TRBV27
CASSDTGGARGGLPYNSPLHF
TGTGCCAGCAGCGACACAGGGGGCGCCCGGGGGGGGTTGCCCTATAATTCACCCCTCCACTTT
>NA|TRBJ1-3|NA|TRBV5-1
CASSLQGPTSGNTIYF
TGCGCCAGCAGCTTGCAGGGGCCAACCTCTGGAAACACCATATATTTT
>few|TRBJ1-2|TRBD1|TRBV30
CAWSRDRPYGYTF
TGTGCCTGGAGTCGGGACAGGCCCTATGGCTACACCTTC
>NA|TRBJ2-1|NA|TRBV6-5
CASSQDTRAEQFF
TGTGCCAGCAGTCAGGATACTAGGGCTGAGCAGTTCTTC
>few|TRBJ1-6|NA|TRBV3-1/TRBV3-2
CASSVQGVRNSPLHF
TGTGCCAGCAGCGTACAGGGAGTTCGCAATTCACCCCTCCACTTT
>NA|TRBJ1-5|NA|TRBV27
CASSLSFGTGDQPQHF
TGTGCCAGCAGTCTATCCTTCGGGACGGGAGATCAGCCCCAGCATTTT
>once|TRBJ1-3|NA|TRBV27
CASSLGGLSGNTIYF
TGTGCCAGCAGTTTGGGGGGGCTGTCCGGAAACACCATATATTTT
>NA|TRBJ2-2|TRBD2|TRBV7-2
CASRIAGGPGELFF
TGTGCCAGCAGGATAGCGGGGGGGCCCGGGGAGCTGTTTTTT
>once|TRBJ1-1|TRBD1|TRBV5-1
CASRDRGLPNTEAFF
TGCGCCAGTAGGGACAGGGGACTCCCGAACACTGAAGCTTTCTTT
>NA|TRBJ1-2|TRBD1|TRBV5-5
CASSLADRGLRGYGYTF
TGTGCCAGCAGCTTAGCCGACAGGGGGCTGCGTGGCTATGGCTACACCTTC
>NA|TRBJ2-2|NA|TRBV27
CASRGFLSPGELFF
TGTGCCAGCAGGGGCTTTTTGTCCCCCGGGGAGCTGTTTTTT
>NA|TRBJ1-1|TRBD1|TRBV7-3
CASSPSGQGNTEAFF
TGTGCCAGCAGCCCCTCCGGACAGGGAAACACTGAAGCTTTCTTT
>NA|TRBJ2-3|TRBD2|TRBV6-2/TRBV6-3
CASSLLSGGASMQYF
TGTGCCAGCAGTTTACTGAGCGGGGGGGCTAGTATGCAGTATTTT
>NA|TRBJ2-1|TRBD2|TRBV19
CASNTGGTYNEQFF
TGTGCCAGTAATACGGGAGGGACCTACAATGAGCAGTTCTTC
>NA|TRBJ2-1|NA|TRBV19
CASSWRQGTDEQFF
TGTGCCAGTAGTTGGCGGCAGGGGACCGATGAGCAGTTCTTC
>NA|TRBJ2-7|TRBD2|TRBV5-1
CASSLSGGKTSYEQYF
TGCGCCAGCAGCTTGTCGGGGGGAAAAACCTCCTACGAGCAGTACTTC
>NA|TRBJ2-5|TRBD2|TRBV11-3
CASSPGTSGTETQYF
TGTGCCAGCAGCCCGGGGACTAGCGGGACAGAGACCCAGTACTTC
>NA|TRBJ1-6|NA|TRBV27
CASADSYNSPLHF
TGTGCCAGCGCGGATTCCTATAATTCACCCCTCCACTTT
>many|TRBJ2-6|NA|TRBV6-5
CASGLGSGANVLTF
TGTGCCAGCGGACTTGGCTCTGGGGCCAACGTCCTGACTTTC
>few|TRBJ1-5|NA|TRBV19
CASISTQGSVQPQHF
TGTGCCAGCATTAGTACTCAGGGGTCGGTTCAGCCCCAGCATTTT
>few|TRBJ1-2|NA|TRBV4-3
CASSQDPTVLYGYTF
TGCGCCAGCAGCCAAGACCCGACAGTCCTCTATGGCTACACCTTC
>NA|TRBJ2-2|TRBD1|TRBV9
CASSPRTGWAGELFF
TGTGCCAGCAGCCCCCGGACAGGGTGGGCCGGGGAGCTGTTTTTT
>NA|TRBJ1-2|TRBD1|TRBV19
CASSSAKADRGQTGYTF
TGTGCCAGTAGTTCGGCAAAGGCAGACAGGGGGCAGACTGGCTACACCTTC
>once|TRBJ2-5|TRBD2|TRBV7-2
CASSPRMAGEGETQYF
TGTGCCAGCAGCCCGAGAATGGCGGGGGAAGGGGAGACCCAGTACTTC
>few|TRBJ1-2|NA|TRBV6-4
CASSEDNNYGYTF
TGTGCCAGCAGTGAGGACAATAACTATGGCTACACCTTC
>NA|TRBJ2-1|TRBD2|TRBV5-1
CASSLLSSGGNYNEQFF
TGCGCCAGCAGCTTGTTGTCTAGCGGGGGGAACTACAATGAGCAGTTCTTC
>NA|TRBJ2-5|TRBD1|TRBV5-1
CASSRRQGRETQYF
TGCGCCAGCAGCCGCCGACAGGGCCGAGAGACCCAGTACTTC
>NA|TRBJ1-3|NA|TRBV5-1
CASSLAGGMTGNTIYF
TGCGCCAGCAGCTTGGCCGGGGGGATGACTGGAAACACCATATATTTT